The entry that follows covers one T cell receptor beta chain sequence. These data belong to a study of cytomegalovirus exposure and HLA in healthy donors. Repertoires were generated with immunoSEQ multiplex PCR, while TCRdb's copy carries only in-frame clones and drops some. The sample holds approximately 190,000 clones, about four fifths seen once. Germline-derived CDR1 and CDR2 are GTSNPN and SVGIG (reference sequence). Unmatched junction bases numbered 16, after V lost 3 bases and J lost 5 bases. The CDR3 contains 17 residues. The origin of this receptor is a man aged 18 to 29 in good health and CMV-seropositive. This chain connects TRBV30 to TRBJ1-5; TRBD1 matches 7 bases. Sequencing input: PBMCs. Here the CDR3 DNA reads TGTGCCTGGAGCCCCCCCGGCAGGGGGGTAGCCGATCAGCCCCAGCATTTT. As protein: CAWSPPGRGVADQPQHF.